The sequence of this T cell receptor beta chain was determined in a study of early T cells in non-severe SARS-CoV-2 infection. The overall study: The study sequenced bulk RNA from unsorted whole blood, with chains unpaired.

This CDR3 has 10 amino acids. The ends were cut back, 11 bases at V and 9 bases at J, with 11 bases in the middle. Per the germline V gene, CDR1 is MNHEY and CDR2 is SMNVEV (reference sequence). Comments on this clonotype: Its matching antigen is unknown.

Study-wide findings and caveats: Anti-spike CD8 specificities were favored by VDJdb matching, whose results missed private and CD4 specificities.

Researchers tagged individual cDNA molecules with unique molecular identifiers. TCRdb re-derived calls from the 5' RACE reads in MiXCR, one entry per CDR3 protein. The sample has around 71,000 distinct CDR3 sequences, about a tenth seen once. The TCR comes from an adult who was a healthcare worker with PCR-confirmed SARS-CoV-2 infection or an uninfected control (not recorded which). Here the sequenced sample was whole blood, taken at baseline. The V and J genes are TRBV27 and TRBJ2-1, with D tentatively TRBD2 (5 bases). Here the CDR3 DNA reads TGTGCCGTGGGTCGGGGTGAGCAGTTCTTC. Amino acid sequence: CAVGRGEQFF.